This TCR beta chain was retrieved from a study of OX40 agonist ivuxolimab in advanced cancers. Study-wide context: Prior anti-PD-1, anti-PD-L1 or anti-CTLA-4 therapy was allowed; 35% to 40% had some.

TCRdb's table, derived via immunoSEQ multiplex PCR, lists solely in-frame clones and lacks some. The sample has under 150,000 clones, approximately 90% seen once; the top ten hold around 0.99%. Prior autoimmune disease or systemic immunosuppression barred patients. Blood draws occurred at baseline, cycle 4 day 1, and cycle 7 day 1. Here the sequenced sample was CD4+ or CD8+ T cells sorted from blood, taken in a trial of the OX40 agonist ivuxolimab. This receptor was obtained from an adult with an advanced solid tumor such as melanoma, head and neck, liver or kidney cancer.

Here the CDR3 reads CASSLGESGNTIYF. CDR3 in DNA: TGCGCCAGCAGCTTAGGAGAATCTGGAAACACCATATATTTT. The chain combines TRBV5-1 with TRBJ1-3; D call uncertain. Germline values: CDR1 SGHRS, CDR2 YFSETQ. This CDR3 is 14 amino acids long. With 2 bases removed from V and 1 base from J, the gap between germline ends came to 7 bases.